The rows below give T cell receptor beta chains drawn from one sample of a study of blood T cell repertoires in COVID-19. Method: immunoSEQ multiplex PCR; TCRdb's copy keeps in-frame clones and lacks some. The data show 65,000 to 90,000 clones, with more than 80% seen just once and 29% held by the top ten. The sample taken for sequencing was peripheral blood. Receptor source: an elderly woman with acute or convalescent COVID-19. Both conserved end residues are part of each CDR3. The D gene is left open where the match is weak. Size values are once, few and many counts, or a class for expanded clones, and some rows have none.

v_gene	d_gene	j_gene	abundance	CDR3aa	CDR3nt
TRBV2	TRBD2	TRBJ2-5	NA	CASSLSGSGETQYF	TGTGCCAGCAGCTTGAGCGGGAGTGGCGAGACCCAGTACTTC
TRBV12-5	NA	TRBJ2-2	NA	CASGLVLAEITGELFF	TGTGCTAGTGGTTTGGTATTGGCGGAAATTACCGGGGAGCTGTTTTTT
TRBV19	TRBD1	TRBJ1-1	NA	CASSGAGGMNTEAFF	TGTGCCAGTAGTGGGGCAGGGGGTATGAACACTGAAGCTTTCTTT
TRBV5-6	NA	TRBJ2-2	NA	CASSFRRVPGELFF	TGTGCCAGCAGCTTTCGGCGGGTCCCCGGGGAGCTGTTTTTT
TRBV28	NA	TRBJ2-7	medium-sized	CASSSRGWGTYEQYF	TGTGCCAGCAGTTCCAGGGGTTGGGGGACCTACGAGCAGTACTTC
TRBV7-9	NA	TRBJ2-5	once	CASSPAGAGETQYF	TGTGCCAGCAGCCCCGCGGGGGCGGGCGAGACCCAGTACTTC
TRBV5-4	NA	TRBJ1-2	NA	CASSYLAVYGYTF	TGTGCCAGCAGCTATTTGGCAGTCTATGGCTACACCTTC
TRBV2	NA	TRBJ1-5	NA	CASSGMSDNQPQHF	TGTGCCAGCAGTGGTATGTCAGATAATCAGCCCCAGCATTTT
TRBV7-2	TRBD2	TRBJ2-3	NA	CASSSGRPTDTQYF	TGTGCCAGCAGTAGCGGGAGGCCCACAGATACGCAGTATTTT
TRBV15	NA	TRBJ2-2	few	CATSVIQGTGELFF	TGTGCCACCAGCGTAATCCAGGGCACCGGGGAGCTGTTTTTT
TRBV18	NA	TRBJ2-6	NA	CASSREPSSGANVLTF	TGTGCCAGCTCCCGAGAGCCGTCCTCTGGGGCCAACGTCCTGACTTTC
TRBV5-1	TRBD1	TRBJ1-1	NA	CASSSTNPGGVWTEAFF	TGCGCCAGCAGCTCTACTAACCCAGGGGGCGTTTGGACTGAAGCTTTCTTT
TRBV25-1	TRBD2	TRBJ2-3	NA	CASRRTSGTDTQYF	TGTGCCAGCCGCCGGACTAGCGGGACAGATACGCAGTATTTT
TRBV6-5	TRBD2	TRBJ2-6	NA	CASSYSGTSGLLTF	TGTGCCAGCAGTTACTCCGGGACTAGCGGACTCCTGACTTTC
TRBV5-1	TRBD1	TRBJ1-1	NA	CASSGDRGPMNTEAFF	TGCGCCAGCAGCGGGGACAGGGGCCCGATGAACACTGAAGCTTTCTTT
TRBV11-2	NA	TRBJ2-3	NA	CASSPTSGYTDTQYF	TGTGCCAGCAGCCCCACTTCAGGGTACACAGATACGCAGTATTTT
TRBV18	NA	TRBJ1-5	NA	CASSRGTPSDQPQHF	TGTGCCAGCTCACGCGGGACCCCCTCGGATCAGCCCCAGCATTTT
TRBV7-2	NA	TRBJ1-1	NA	CASRQRGGQVEAFF	TGTGCCAGCAGACAAAGGGGGGGCCAGGTTGAAGCTTTCTTT
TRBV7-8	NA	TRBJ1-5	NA	CASSLVPLPAVQPQHF	TGTGCCAGCAGCTTAGTCCCCCTGCCGGCGGTACAGCCCCAGCATTTT
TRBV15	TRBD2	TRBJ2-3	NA	CATSTFGLAGGNTDTQYF	TGTGCCACCAGCACGTTTGGACTAGCGGGAGGGAACACAGATACGCAGTATTTT
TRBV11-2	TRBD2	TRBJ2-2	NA	CASSLGLAPRPGELFF	TGTGCCAGCAGCTTAGGACTAGCCCCCCGGCCCGGGGAGCTGTTTTTT
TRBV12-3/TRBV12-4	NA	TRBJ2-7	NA	CASSSGTYEQYF	TGTGCCAGCAGTTCCGGGACCTACGAGCAGTACTTC
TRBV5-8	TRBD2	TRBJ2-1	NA	CASSPELARTSYNEQFF	TGTGCCAGCAGCCCGGAACTAGCGAGAACCTCCTACAATGAGCAGTTCTTC
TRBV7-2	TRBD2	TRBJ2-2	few	CASSQRLAGAGELFF	TGTGCCAGCAGCCAACGACTAGCGGGGGCCGGGGAGCTGTTTTTT
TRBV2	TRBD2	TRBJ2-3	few	CASSPDGGGNTQYF	TGTGCCAGCAGCCCCGACGGGGGGGGAAATACGCAGTATTTT
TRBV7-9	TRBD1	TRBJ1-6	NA	CASSLRQGARNSPLHF	TGTGCCAGCAGCCTTCGACAGGGGGCTCGTAATTCACCCCTCCACTTT
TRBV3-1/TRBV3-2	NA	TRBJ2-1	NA	CASSPGYEQFF	TGTGCCAGCAGCCCAGGGTATGAGCAGTTCTTC
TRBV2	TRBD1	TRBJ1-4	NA	CASSVDRGHEKLFF	TGTGCCAGCAGTGTGGACAGGGGGCATGAAAAACTGTTTTTT
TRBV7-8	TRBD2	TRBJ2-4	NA	CASSPRDYINIQYF	TGTGCCAGCAGCCCCCGGGACTACATAAACATTCAGTACTTC
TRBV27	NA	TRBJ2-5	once	CASSPTLGAGTQYF	TGTGCCAGCAGTCCAACTCTAGGGGCCGGGACCCAGTACTTC
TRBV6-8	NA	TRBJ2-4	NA	CASSQRGRKNIQYF	TGTGCCAGCAGCCAAAGGGGCAGAAAAAACATTCAGTACTTC
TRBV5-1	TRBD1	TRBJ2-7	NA	CASSPGQGELEQYF	TGCGCCAGCAGTCCCGGACAGGGGGAGCTCGAGCAGTACTTC
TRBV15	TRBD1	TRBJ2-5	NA	CATSRRTGAEGETQYF	TGTGCCACCAGCAGGCGGACAGGGGCTGAAGGAGAGACCCAGTACTTC
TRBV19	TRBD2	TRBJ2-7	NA	CASRTGTGTSEQYF	TGTGCCAGTAGGACCGGGACGGGGACTAGCGAGCAGTACTTC
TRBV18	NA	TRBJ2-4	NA	CASFPDTSENIQYF	TGTGCCAGCTTCCCGGACACGAGTGAAAACATTCAGTACTTC
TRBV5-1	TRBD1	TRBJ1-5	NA	CASSPLGGEEPQHF	TGCGCCAGCAGCCCGTTAGGGGGCGAAGAGCCCCAGCATTTT
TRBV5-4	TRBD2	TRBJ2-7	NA	CASSSGLAEYEQYF	TGTGCCAGCAGCTCAGGCCTAGCGGAGTACGAGCAGTACTTC
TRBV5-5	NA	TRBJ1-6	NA	CASSLGRGGYNSPLHF	TGTGCCAGCAGCTTGGGTCGGGGAGGCTATAATTCACCCCTCCACTTT
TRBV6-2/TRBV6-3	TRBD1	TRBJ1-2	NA	CASSYSMTGGRGYTF	TGTGCCAGCAGTTACTCGATGACAGGGGGCCGTGGCTACACCTTC
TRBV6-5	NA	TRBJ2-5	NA	CASGLQETQYF	TGTGCCAGCGGACTACAAGAGACCCAGTACTTC
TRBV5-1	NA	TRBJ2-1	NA	CASSPQTSSYNEQFF	TGCGCCAGCAGCCCTCAGACAAGCTCCTACAATGAGCAGTTCTTC
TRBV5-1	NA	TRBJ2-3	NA	CASPGSPDTDTQYF	TGCGCCAGCCCAGGGTCTCCTGACACAGATACGCAGTATTTT
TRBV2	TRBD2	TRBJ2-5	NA	CATTGEGETQYF	TGTGCCACCACCGGGGAGGGGGAGACCCAGTACTTC
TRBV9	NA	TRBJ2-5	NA	CASDRGGTGETQYF	TGTGCCAGCGACAGGGGAGGGACGGGCGAGACCCAGTACTTC
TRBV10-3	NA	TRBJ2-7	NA	CAISKDTSYEQYF	TGTGCCATCAGTAAAGACACGTCCTACGAGCAGTACTTC
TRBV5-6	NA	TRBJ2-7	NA	CASSSGGRGLSYEQYF	TGTGCCAGCAGCTCGGGGGGCAGGGGGCTATCCTACGAGCAGTACTTC
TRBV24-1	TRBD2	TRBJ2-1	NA	CATSEPGTSGRGQFF	TGTGCCACCAGTGAACCCGGGACTAGCGGGAGAGGGCAGTTCTTC
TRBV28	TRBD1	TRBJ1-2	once	CASSSGQGGYTF	TGTGCCAGCAGCTCCGGACAGGGTGGCTACACCTTC
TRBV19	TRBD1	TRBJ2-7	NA	CASSYTGGFGYEQYF	TGTGCCAGTAGTTATACAGGGGGGTTCGGCTACGAGCAGTACTTC
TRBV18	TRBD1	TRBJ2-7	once	CASSPGGGDRVASEQYF	TGTGCCAGCTCACCCGGGGGAGGGGACAGGGTCGCGAGCGAGCAGTACTTC
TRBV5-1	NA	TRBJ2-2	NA	CASRQDSNTGELFF	TGCGCCAGCCGACAGGACTCGAACACCGGGGAGCTGTTTTTT
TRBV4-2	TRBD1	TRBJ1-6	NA	CASSPQAQGGSPLHF	TGTGCCAGCAGCCCGCAGGCCCAGGGGGGCTCACCCCTCCACTTT
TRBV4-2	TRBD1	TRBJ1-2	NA	CASSQDSDRVEGYTF	TGTGCCAGCAGCCAAGACTCGGACAGGGTGGAAGGCTACACCTTC
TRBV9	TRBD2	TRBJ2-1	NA	CASSAGTSGYNEQFF	TGTGCCAGCAGCGCCGGGACTAGCGGTTACAATGAGCAGTTCTTC